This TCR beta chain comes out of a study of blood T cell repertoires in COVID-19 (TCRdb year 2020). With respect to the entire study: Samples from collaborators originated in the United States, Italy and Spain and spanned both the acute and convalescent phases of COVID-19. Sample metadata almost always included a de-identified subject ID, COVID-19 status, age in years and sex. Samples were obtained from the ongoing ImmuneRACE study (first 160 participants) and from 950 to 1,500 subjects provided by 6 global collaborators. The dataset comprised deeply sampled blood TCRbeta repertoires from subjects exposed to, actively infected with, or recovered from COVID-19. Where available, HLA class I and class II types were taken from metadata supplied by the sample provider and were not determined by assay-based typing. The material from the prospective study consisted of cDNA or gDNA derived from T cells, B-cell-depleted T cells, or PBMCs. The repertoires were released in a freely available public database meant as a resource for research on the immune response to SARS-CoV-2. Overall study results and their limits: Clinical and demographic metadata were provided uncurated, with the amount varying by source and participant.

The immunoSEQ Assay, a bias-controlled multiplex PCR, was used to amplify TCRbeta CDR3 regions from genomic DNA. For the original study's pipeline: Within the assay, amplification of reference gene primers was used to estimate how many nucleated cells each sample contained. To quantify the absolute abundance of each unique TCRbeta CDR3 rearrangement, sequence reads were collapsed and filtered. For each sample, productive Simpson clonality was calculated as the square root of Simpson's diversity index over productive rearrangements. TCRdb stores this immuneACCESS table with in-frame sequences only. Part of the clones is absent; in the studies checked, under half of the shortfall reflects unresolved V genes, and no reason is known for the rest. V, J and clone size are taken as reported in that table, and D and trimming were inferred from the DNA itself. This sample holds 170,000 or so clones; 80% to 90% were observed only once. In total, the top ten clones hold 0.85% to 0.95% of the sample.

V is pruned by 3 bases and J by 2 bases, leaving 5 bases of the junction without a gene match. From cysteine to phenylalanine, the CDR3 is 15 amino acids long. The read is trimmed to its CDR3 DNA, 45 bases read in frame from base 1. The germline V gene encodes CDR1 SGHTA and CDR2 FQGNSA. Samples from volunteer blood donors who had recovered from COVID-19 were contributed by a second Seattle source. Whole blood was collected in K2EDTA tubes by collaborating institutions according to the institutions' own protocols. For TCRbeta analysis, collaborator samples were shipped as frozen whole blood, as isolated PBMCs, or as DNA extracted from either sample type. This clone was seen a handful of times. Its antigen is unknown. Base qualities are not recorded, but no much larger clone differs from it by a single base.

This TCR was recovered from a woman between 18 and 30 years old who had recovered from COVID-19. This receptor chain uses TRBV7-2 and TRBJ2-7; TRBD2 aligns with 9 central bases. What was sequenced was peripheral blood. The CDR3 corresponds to CASSFLAGNPYEQYF. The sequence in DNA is TGTGCCAGCAGCTTCCTAGCGGGGAACCCCTACGAGCAGTACTTC.